This TCR beta chain was captured by sequencing in a study of blood T cell repertoires in COVID-19. CDR3 length: 15 residues. J lost 3 bases, V lost 0 bases, and 6 bases had no gene match. Germline CDR1 and CDR2: SGDLS and YYNGEE. Across fewer than 25 US areas, participants ranged in age from about 18 to 100 years. Generated by immunoSEQ multiplex PCR, the TCRdb table keeps only in-frame clones and is missing some. The data hold about 160,000 clones, with 81% observed a single time. The sequence was collected from a woman aged 40 to 50 with acute COVID-19. The gene calls are TRBV9 and TRBJ2-7; 7 bases agree with TRBD2. Material: PBMCs or T cells enriched from blood (not recorded which). CDR3 residues: CASSVEAGAHYEQYF. The DNA of the CDR3 is TGTGCCAGCAGCGTAGAGGCGGGAGCCCACTACGAGCAGTACTTC.